This T cell receptor (beta chain) stems from a study of CD8+ T cells in alopecia areata. The junction had 7 bases not matched to a gene; V was cut back by 4 bases and J by 4 bases. The CDR3 is 16 amino acids. The germline V gene has CDR1 SEHNR and CDR2 FQNEAQ (reference sequence). General study results and limits: Alopecia totalis/universalis scalp especially showed more expanded CD8+ clones than normal scalp. Scalp samples also yield sequences of resident alphabeta T cells from normal skin.

About this clone: No antigen is known for it.

RNA extraction and reverse transcription yielded cDNA as sequencing template. Profiled with immunoSEQ multiplex PCR; TCRdb holds only in-frame clones, not every one. The top ten hold 4.5% to 6% of the sample, which has about 200,000 clones, around three fifths seen once. The chain combines TRBV7-9 with TRBJ1-5, with 10 bases identical to TRBD1. Material: CD8+ T cells sorted from blood. This clonotype was obtained from a human donor in good health. CDR3 nucleotide sequence: TGTGCCAGCAGCTCGAGGGGACAGGGGAGGAATCAGCCCCAGCATTTT. Its protein is CASSSRGQGRNQPQHF.